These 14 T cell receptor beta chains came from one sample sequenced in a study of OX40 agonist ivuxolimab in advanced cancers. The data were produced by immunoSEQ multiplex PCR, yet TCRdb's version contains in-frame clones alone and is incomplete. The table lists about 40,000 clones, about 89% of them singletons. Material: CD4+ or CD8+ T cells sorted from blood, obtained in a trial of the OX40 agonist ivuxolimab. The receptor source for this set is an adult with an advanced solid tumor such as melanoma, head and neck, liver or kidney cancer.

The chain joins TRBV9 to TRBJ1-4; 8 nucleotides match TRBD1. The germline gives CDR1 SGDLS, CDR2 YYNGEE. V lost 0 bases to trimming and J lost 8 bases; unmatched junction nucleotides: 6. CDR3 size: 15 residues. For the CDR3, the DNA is TGTGCCAGCAGCGTAGAGCAGGGGGCAGGGGAAAAACTGTTTTTT. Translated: CASSVEQGAGEKLFF.

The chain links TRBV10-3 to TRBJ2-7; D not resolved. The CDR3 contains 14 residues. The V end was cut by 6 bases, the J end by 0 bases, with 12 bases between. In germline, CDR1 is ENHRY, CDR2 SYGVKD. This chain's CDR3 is CAIRTTPSSYEQYF. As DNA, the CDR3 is TGTGCCATCAGAACTACTCCCAGCTCCTACGAGCAGTACTTC.

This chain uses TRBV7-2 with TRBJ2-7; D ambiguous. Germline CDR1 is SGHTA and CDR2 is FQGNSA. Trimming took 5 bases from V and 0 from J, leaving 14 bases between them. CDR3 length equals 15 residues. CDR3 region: CASSRKTSSSYEQYF. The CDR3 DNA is TGTGCCAGCAGCCGTAAGACGAGTAGCTCCTACGAGCAGTACTTC.

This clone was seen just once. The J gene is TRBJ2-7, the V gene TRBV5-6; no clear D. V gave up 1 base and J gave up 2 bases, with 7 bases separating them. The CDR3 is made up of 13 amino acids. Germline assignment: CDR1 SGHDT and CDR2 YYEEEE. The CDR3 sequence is CASSLYSPYEQYF. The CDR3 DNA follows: TGTGCCAGCAGCTTGTACAGTCCCTACGAGCAGTACTTC.

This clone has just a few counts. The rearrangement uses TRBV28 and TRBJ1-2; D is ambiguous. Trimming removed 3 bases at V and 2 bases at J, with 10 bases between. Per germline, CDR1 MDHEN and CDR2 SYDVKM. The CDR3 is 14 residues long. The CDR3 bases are TGTGCCAGCAGTTTTCCCAGTCAAAACTATGGCTACACCTTC. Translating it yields CASSFPSQNYGYTF.

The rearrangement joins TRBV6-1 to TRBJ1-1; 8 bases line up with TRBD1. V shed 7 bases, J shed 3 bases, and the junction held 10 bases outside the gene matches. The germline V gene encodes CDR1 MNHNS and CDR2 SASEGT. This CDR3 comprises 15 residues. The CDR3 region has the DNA TGTGCCAGCACCCGGGCAGGGGGCCGGGACACTGAAGCTTTCTTT. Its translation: CASTRAGGRDTEAFF.

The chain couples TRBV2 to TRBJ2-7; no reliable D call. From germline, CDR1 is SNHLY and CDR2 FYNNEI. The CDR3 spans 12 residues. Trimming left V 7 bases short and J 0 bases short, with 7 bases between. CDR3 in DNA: TGTGCCAGCATGTACAGCTCCTACGAGCAGTACTTC. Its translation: CASMYSSYEQYF.

The CDR3 nucleotides read TGTGCCAGTAGTGAATCACAAAGTCGGGCCAACGTCCTGACTTTC. This translates into CASSESQSRANVLTF. This chain connects TRBV19 to TRBJ2-6; D not certain. The CDR3 totals 15 residues. The V end was cut by 5 bases, the J end by 5 bases, with 13 bases between. Germline V lookup: CDR1 LNHDA, CDR2 SQIVND (reference sequence). The variable domain in full, completed from reference TRBV19 and TRBJ2-6, reads DGGITQSPKYLFRKEGQNVTLSCEQNLNHDAMYWYRQDPGQGLRLIYYSQIVNDFQKGDIAEGYSVSREKKESFPLTVTSAQKNPTAFYLCASSESQSRANVLTFGAGSRLTVL.

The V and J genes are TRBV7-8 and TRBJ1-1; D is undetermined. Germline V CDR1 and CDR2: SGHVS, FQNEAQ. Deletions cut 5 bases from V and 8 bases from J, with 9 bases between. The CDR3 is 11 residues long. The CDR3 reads CASSPLLEAFF. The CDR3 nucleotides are TGTGCCAGCAGCCCCCTCTTGGAAGCTTTCTTT. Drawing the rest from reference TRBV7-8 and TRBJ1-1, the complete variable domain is GAGVSQSPRYKVAKRGQDVALRCDPISGHVSLFWYQQALGQGPEFLTYFQNEAQLDKSGLPSDRFFAERPEGSVSTLKIQRTQQEDSAVYLCASSPLLEAFFGQGTRLTVV.

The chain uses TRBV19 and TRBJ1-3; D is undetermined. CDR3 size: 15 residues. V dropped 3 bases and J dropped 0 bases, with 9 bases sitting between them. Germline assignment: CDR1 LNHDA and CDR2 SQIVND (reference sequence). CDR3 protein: CASSIRRSSGNTIYF. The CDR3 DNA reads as TGTGCCAGTAGTATCCGACGGAGCTCTGGAAACACCATATATTTT.

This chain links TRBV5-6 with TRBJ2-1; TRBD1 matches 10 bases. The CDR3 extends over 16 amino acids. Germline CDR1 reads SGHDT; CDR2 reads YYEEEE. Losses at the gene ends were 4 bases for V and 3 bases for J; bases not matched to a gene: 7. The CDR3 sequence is CASSVVGDRGYNEQFF. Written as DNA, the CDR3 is TGTGCCAGCAGCGTGGTGGGGGACAGGGGCTACAATGAGCAGTTCTTC. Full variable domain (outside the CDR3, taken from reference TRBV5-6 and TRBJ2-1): DAGVTQSPTHLIKTRGQQVTLRCSPKSGHDTVSWYQQALGQGPQFIFQYYEEEERQRGNFPDRFSGHQFPNYSSELNVNALLLGDSALYLCASSVVGDRGYNEQFFGPGTRLTVL.

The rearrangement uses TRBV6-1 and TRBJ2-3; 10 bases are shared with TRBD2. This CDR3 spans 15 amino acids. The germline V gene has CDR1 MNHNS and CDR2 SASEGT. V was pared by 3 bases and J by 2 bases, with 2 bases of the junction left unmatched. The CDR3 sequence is CASSDSGGNTDTQYF. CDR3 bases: TGTGCCAGCAGTGATAGCGGGGGGAACACAGATACGCAGTATTTT.

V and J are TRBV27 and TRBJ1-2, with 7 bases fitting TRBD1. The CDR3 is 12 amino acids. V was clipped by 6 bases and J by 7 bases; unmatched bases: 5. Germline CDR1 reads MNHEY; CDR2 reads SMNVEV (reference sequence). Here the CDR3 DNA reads TGTGCCAGCAGGCCTCACAGGGGTGGCTACACCTTC. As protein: CASRPHRGGYTF.

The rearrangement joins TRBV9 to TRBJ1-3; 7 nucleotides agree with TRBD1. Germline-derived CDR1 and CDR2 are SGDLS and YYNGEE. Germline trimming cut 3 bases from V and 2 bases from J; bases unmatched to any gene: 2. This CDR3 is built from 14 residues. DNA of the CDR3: TGTGCCAGCAGCGGTGGGACAGCTGGAAACACCATATATTTT. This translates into CASSGGTAGNTIYF.